The present T cell receptor beta chain was sequenced within a study of blood T cell repertoires in COVID-19. Study-wide context: In each case, the material was cDNA or gDNA derived from T cells, B-cell-depleted T cells, or PBMCs.

Germline CDR1 and CDR2: SGHRS and YFSETQ. This CDR3 contains 15 residues. V shed 4 bases, J shed 4 bases, and the junction held 5 bases outside the gene matches. Assay used: immunoSEQ multiplex PCR; TCRdb lists only in-frame clones, some missing. The repertoire holds approximately 220,000 clones, 80% to 90% seen once, with about 4.1% in the top ten. The gene calls are TRBV5-1 and TRBJ2-2; 9 bases line up with TRBD2. The specimen sequenced was PBMCs or T cells enriched from blood (not recorded which). The sequence was collected from a woman in her thirties or forties with acute COVID-19. This CDR3 is CASSNLAGITGELFF. The CDR3 DNA reads TGCGCCAGCAGCAATCTAGCGGGAATCACCGGGGAGCTGTTTTTT.